This paragraph covers one T cell receptor beta chain sequence. The authors amplified TCR beta CDR3 regions, and they did so from RNA transcripts for repertoire sequencing. Scientists carried out first-round RT-PCR using HTBI primers and then a second-round multiplex PCR. From the multiplex PCR reads, TCRdb called clonotypes with MiXCR, one entry per CDR3 protein. The profile shows 300,000 to 500,000 distinct CDR3 sequences, 15% to 17% of them singletons. PBMCs originated in approximately 9.2 ml of fresh peripheral blood. The sample belongs to a study of Graves' ophthalmopathy and Graves' hyperthyroidism. Study summary: Peripheral blood was obtained at first diagnosis, ahead of any treatment.

There are 17 residues in the CDR3. Looked up from germline, CDR1 is LGHNT and CDR2 is FRNRAP. V lost 0 bases, J lost 1 base, and 15 bases lay in between. This chain connects TRBV12-5 to TRBJ1-1, with D unresolved. This sequence originates from a young woman with stable Graves' hyperthyroidism. The sequencing sample was made of peripheral blood. The CDR3 DNA reads as TGTGCTAGTGGTTTGGTACCCCTCCTGCGAAGGAACACTGAAGCTTTCTTT. Encoded protein: CASGLVPLLRRNTEAFF.